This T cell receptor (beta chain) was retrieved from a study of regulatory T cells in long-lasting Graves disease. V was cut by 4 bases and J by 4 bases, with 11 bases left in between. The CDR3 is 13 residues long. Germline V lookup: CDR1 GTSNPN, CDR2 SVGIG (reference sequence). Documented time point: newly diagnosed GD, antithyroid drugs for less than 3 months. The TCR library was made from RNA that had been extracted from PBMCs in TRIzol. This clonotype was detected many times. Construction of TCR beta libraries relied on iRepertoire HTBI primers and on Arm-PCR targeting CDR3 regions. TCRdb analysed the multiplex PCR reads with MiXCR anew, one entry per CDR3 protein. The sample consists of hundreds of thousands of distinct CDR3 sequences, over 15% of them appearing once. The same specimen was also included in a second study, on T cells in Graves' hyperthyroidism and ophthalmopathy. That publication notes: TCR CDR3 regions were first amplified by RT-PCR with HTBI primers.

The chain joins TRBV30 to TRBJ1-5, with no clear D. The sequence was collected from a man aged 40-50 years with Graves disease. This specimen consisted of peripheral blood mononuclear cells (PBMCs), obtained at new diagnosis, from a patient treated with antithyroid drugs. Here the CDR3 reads CAWNSKGNQPQHF. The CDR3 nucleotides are TGTGCCTGGAATTCCAAGGGTAATCAGCCCCAGCATTTT.